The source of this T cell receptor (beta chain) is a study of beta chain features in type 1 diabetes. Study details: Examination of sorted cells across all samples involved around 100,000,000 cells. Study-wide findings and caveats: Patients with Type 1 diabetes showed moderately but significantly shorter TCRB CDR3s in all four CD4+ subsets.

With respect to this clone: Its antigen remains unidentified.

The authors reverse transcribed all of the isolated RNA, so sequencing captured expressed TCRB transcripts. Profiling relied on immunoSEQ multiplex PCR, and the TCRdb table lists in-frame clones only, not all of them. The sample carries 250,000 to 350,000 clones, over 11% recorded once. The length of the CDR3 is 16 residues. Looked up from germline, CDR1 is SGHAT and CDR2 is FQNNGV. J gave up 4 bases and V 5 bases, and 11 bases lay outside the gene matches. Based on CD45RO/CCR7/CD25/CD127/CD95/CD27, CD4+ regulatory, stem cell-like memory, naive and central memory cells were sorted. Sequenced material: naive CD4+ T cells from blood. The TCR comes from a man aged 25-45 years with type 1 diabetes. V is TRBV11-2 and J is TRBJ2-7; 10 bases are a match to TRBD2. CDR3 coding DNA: TGTGCCAGCAGCGCCCGACTAGCGGGTTCGTATTACGAGCAGTACTTC. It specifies CASSARLAGSYYEQYF.